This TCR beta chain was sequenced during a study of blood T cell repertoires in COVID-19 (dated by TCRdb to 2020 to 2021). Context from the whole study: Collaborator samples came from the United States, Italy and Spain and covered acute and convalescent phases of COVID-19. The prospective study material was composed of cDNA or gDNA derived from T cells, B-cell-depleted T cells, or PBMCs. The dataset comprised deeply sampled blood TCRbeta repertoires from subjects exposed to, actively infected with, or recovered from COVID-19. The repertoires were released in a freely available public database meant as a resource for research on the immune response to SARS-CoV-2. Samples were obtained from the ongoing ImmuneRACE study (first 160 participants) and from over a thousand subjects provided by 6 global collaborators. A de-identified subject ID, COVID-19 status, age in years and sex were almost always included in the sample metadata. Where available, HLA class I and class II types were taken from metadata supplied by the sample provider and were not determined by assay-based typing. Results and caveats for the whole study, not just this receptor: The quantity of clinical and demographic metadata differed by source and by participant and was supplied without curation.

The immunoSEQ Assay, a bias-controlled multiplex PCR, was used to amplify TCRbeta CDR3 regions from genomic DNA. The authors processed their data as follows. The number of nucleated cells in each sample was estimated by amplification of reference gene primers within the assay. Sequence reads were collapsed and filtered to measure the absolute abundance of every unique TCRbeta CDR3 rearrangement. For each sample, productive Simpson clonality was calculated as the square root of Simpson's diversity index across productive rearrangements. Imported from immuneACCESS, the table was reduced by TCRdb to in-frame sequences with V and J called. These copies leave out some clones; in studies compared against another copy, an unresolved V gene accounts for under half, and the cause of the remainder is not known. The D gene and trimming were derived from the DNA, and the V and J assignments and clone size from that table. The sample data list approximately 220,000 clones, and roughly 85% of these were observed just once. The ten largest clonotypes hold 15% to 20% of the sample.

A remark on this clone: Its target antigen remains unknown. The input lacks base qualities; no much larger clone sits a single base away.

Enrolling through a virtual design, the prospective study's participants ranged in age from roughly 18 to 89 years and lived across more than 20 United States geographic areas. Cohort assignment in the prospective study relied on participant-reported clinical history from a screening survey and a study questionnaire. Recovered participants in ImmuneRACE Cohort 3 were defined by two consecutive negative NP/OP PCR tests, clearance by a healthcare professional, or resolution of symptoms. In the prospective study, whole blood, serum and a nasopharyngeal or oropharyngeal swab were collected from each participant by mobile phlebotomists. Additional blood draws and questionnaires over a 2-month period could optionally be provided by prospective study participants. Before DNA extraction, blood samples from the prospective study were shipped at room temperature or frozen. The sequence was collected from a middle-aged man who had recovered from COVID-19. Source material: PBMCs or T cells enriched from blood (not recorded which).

The CDR3 region reads CASSILASGRAVTDTQYF. The nucleotide sequence is given as TGTGCCAGTAGTATCTTGGCAAGCGGGAGGGCCGTCACAGATACGCAGTATTTT. The sequence joins TRBV19 to TRBJ2-3, with TRBD2 matching 10 junction bases. Trimming takes 3 bases off V and 2 bases off J; junction bases not matched to a gene: 11. CDR1 is given as LNHDA and CDR2 as SQIVND, both from the germline V gene (reference sequence). Taken from cysteine to phenylalanine, the CDR3 has 18 residues. The kept DNA is CDR3 alone, 54 bases in frame from the first base.